The sequence of this T cell receptor beta chain was determined in a study of blood T cell repertoires in COVID-19. Study-wide background: The cDNA or gDNA used as material had been derived from T cells, B-cell-depleted T cells, or PBMCs.

Only in-frame clones appear in the TCRdb table, and some are missing; sequencing was by immunoSEQ multiplex PCR. The table records under 200,000 clones, approximately 88% of them present only once. With 2 bases removed from V and 9 bases from J, the gap between germline ends came to 11 bases. The germline V gene has CDR1 GTSNPN and CDR2 SVGIG (reference sequence). This CDR3 contains 13 residues. All enrollees were about 18 to 89 years old and from under 25 US areas. Cohorts were assigned according to the clinical history that participants reported. Recovered status in Cohort 3 required two negative PCRs, clearance, or symptom resolution.

This clonotype was sampled from a woman aged 60-75 years who had recovered from COVID-19. The V gene is TRBV30, the J gene TRBJ1-6; D remains ambiguous. Sequencing was done on a sample of PBMCs or T cells enriched from blood (not recorded which). The CDR3 DNA sequence: TGTGCCTGGAGTTCCGGGATAAGTTCACCCCTCCACTTT. Translated: CAWSSGISSPLHF.